Sequencing of this TCR beta chain was carried out in a study of Ad26.COV2.S vaccination and SARS-CoV-2 variants. Treatment specified: approximately 18 received Ad26.COV2.S at low or high dose, single or two shots; five or six received placebo; per-sample allocation not given. Sampling occurred on day 63 after the first vaccine or placebo injection. Sequencing used immunoSEQ multiplex PCR; TCRdb keeps in-frame clones, though not all of them. The top ten hold about 5% of the sample, which has 300,000 to 400,000 clones, roughly 90% seen once. V lost 4 bases and J lost 6, with 10 bases in between. CDR1 is SGHKS, CDR2 YYEKEE, per germline (reference sequence). This CDR3 is built from 13 residues.

The J gene is TRBJ1-4, the V gene TRBV5-5; weak D call: TRBD1 (6 bases). The sequencing used peripheral blood, collected in a trial of Ad26.COV2.S vaccine versus placebo. The TCR was taken from a person between 18 and 65 years old who received the Ad26.COV2.S COVID-19 vaccine or a placebo. The CDR3 is CASSVQGYEKLFF. CDR3 coding DNA: TGTGCCAGCAGCGTACAGGGTTATGAAAAACTGTTTTTT.